The rows below give T cell receptor beta chains drawn from one sample of a study of glioma-infiltrating T cells after dendritic cell vaccination. Sequencing was performed with immunoSEQ multiplex PCR; in TCRdb, only in-frame clones are kept and a portion is missing. In the table there are nearly 85,000 clones, about 90% of which are singletons. The sequencing here drew on blood, taken before dendritic cell vaccination. These receptors were collected from a human donor with glioblastoma. The CDR3 runs from the conserved cysteine through the conserved F or W. The order of the fields is V gene, D gene, clone size, CDR3 length, J gene, CDR3 DNA, CDR3 protein. D genes are given only for firm matches. Where a row states a size, it is once, few, many or the class of an expanded clone; other rows omit it.

v_call: TRBV5-4; d_call: NA; clone_size: NA; cdr3_length: 15; j_call: TRBJ2-5; cdr3_nt: TGTGCCAGCAGCACCCCCGGGACAAAGCAAGAGACCCAGTACTTC; cdr3_aa: CASSTPGTKQETQYF
v_call: TRBV10-1; d_call: TRBD2; clone_size: NA; cdr3_length: 15; j_call: TRBJ2-7; cdr3_nt: TGCGCCAGCAGTGAAGGTAGCGGGAGCTCCTACGAGCAGTACTTC; cdr3_aa: CASSEGSGSSYEQYF
v_call: TRBV7-3; d_call: NA; clone_size: NA; cdr3_length: 14; j_call: TRBJ2-3; cdr3_nt: TGTGCCAGCAGCTTATCCCCTTCGACAGATACGCAGTATTTT; cdr3_aa: CASSLSPSTDTQYF
v_call: TRBV5-6; d_call: TRBD2; clone_size: NA; cdr3_length: 18; j_call: TRBJ2-1; cdr3_nt: TGTGCCAGCAGCTTGTCCCTAGCGGGGGATCCCTCCTACAATGAGCAGTTCTTC; cdr3_aa: CASSLSLAGDPSYNEQFF
v_call: TRBV2; d_call: TRBD2; clone_size: NA; cdr3_length: 14; j_call: TRBJ2-2; cdr3_nt: TGTGCCAGCAGCCGACTAGCTGGGTCCGGGGAGCTGTTTTTT; cdr3_aa: CASSRLAGSGELFF
v_call: TRBV4-2; d_call: TRBD2; clone_size: NA; cdr3_length: 16; j_call: TRBJ2-1; cdr3_nt: TGTGCCAGCAGCCAGCAGAGCGGGAGCTCCTACAATGAGCAGTTCTTC; cdr3_aa: CASSQQSGSSYNEQFF
v_call: TRBV2; d_call: NA; clone_size: NA; cdr3_length: 14; j_call: TRBJ2-5; cdr3_nt: TGTGCCAGCACCAGACGGGGTAATCGGGAGACCCAGTACTTC; cdr3_aa: CASTRRGNRETQYF
v_call: TRBV6-6; d_call: NA; clone_size: NA; cdr3_length: 11; j_call: TRBJ1-1; cdr3_nt: TGTGCCAGCTCTGACCCGGACAGTGCTTTCTTT; cdr3_aa: CASSDPDSAFF
v_call: TRBV28; d_call: NA; clone_size: NA; cdr3_length: 15; j_call: TRBJ1-6; cdr3_nt: TGTGCCAGCAGTTTACCGGGGGGTTCCGTGTCACCCCTCCACTTT; cdr3_aa: CASSLPGGSVSPLHF
v_call: TRBV9; d_call: TRBD2; clone_size: once; cdr3_length: 18; j_call: TRBJ2-5; cdr3_nt: TGTGCCAGCAGCACACCTATAGCGGGAGGGGAGTACCAAGAGACCCAGTACTTC; cdr3_aa: CASSTPIAGGEYQETQYF
v_call: TRBV5-8; d_call: NA; clone_size: NA; cdr3_length: 17; j_call: TRBJ1-2; cdr3_nt: TGTGCCAGCAGCTCCCTAGACGGGACACCCACTAACTATGGCTACACCTTC; cdr3_aa: CASSSLDGTPTNYGYTF
v_call: TRBV6-6; d_call: NA; clone_size: NA; cdr3_length: 14; j_call: TRBJ1-1; cdr3_nt: TGTGCCAGCAGTTATTTAAGAGAGAACACTGAAGCTTTCTTT; cdr3_aa: CASSYLRENTEAFF
v_call: TRBV30; d_call: NA; clone_size: NA; cdr3_length: 14; j_call: TRBJ2-2; cdr3_nt: TGTGCCTCGCACCACAGGGAGGGTACCGGGGAGCTGTTTTTT; cdr3_aa: CASHHREGTGELFF
v_call: TRBV6-1; d_call: TRBD2; clone_size: NA; cdr3_length: 14; j_call: TRBJ2-1; cdr3_nt: TGTGCCAGCAAAGAGACTAGCGGGGGCAATGAGCAGTTCTTC; cdr3_aa: CASKETSGGNEQFF
v_call: TRBV4-2; d_call: TRBD1; clone_size: NA; cdr3_length: 16; j_call: TRBJ2-3; cdr3_nt: TGTGCCAGCAGCCAACTTGGGACAGGGGCAACAGATACGCAGTATTTT; cdr3_aa: CASSQLGTGATDTQYF
v_call: TRBV27; d_call: TRBD1; clone_size: NA; cdr3_length: 14; j_call: TRBJ1-2; cdr3_nt: TGTGCCAGCAGCAGACCGGGACAGGGAGGGGGCTACACCTTC; cdr3_aa: CASSRPGQGGGYTF